Listed here are 17 T cell receptor beta chains from one sample, sequenced in a study of blood T cell repertoires in COVID-19. Assay used: immunoSEQ multiplex PCR; TCRdb lists only in-frame clones, some missing. The sample lists nearly 100,000 clones; approximately 86% were seen once. The sequencing sample was made of peripheral blood. The source is an older man with acute or convalescent COVID-19.

This chain links TRBV3-1 (or the pseudogene TRBV3-2) with TRBJ2-5; 7 bases are a match to TRBD1. The CDR3 loop spans 18 amino acids. V lost 0 bases and J lost 0; bases outside the gene matches: 10. The germline V gene encodes CDR1 LGHDT and CDR2 YNNKEL (reference sequence). The CDR3 region is CASSQDWGPGGYQETQYF. Written as DNA, the CDR3 is TGTGCCAGCAGCCAAGATTGGGGTCCAGGGGGTTACCAAGAGACCCAGTACTTC.

This clone showed up just a few times. The chain carries TRBV27 and TRBJ2-1; maybe TRBD2 (5 bases). Germline V gene lookup returns CDR1 MNHEY and CDR2 SMNVEV (reference sequence). The V and J ends lost 8 bases and 8 bases respectively, with 10 bases between them. The CDR3 is made up of 11 amino acids. The CDR3 is CASGRLDEQFF. CDR3 nucleotides: TGTGCCAGCGGGAGATTGGATGAGCAGTTCTTC.

This clone occurred many times. The chain links TRBV15 to TRBJ2-7; maybe TRBD1 (6 bases). Germline-derived CDR1 and CDR2 are LNHNV and YYDKDF (reference sequence). Trimming removed 10 bases at V and 6 bases at J, with 22 bases between. The CDR3 runs to 14 residues. CDR3 loop: CAILKLNRESEQYF. CDR3 nucleotides: TGTGCCATCCTAAAGTTAAACAGGGAGTCCGAGCAGTACTTC.

This clone was picked up one time. The rearrangement joins TRBV9 to TRBJ2-1, with a weak D call TRBD1 (6 bases). The germline V gene has CDR1 SGDLS and CDR2 YYNGEE. The CDR3 loop spans 16 amino acids. V gave up 0 bases and J gave up 6 bases, with 16 bases separating them. CDR3 in DNA: TGTGCCAGCAGCGTAGGGTCAGGGGCGCTTTCCAATGAGCAGTTCTTC. Amino acids: CASSVGSGALSNEQFF.

The chain joins TRBV6-6 to TRBJ2-4, with TRBD1 identical over 7 bases. Trimming took 5 bases from V and 4 from J; bases not matched to a gene: 17. CDR3 size: 18 residues. Germline CDR1 and CDR2: MNHNY and SVGAGI (reference sequence). CDR3 region: CASSPIKGRRDSKNIQYF. CDR3 bases: TGTGCCAGCAGTCCAATAAAAGGAAGACGGGACAGTAAAAACATTCAGTACTTC.

Here the CDR3 DNA reads TGTGCCAGCAGCCAAGAGGCAGCGGGAAGGTCGACCCAGTACTTC. Translation gives CASSQEAAGRSTQYF. The chain employs TRBV3-1 (or the pseudogene TRBV3-2) and TRBJ2-5; 7 bases fit TRBD2. The CDR3 runs to 15 residues. Trimming cost V 0 bases and J 7 bases; bases outside gene matches: 8. Per the germline V gene, CDR1 is LGHDT and CDR2 is YNNKEL (reference sequence).

This chain uses TRBV7-3 with TRBJ1-5; a possible D gene is TRBD1 (6 bases). The V end lost 4 bases, the J end lost 0 bases, and 10 bases lay between the germline ends. The V gene's germline CDR1 is SGHTA and CDR2 FQGTGA. This CDR3 spans 15 amino acids. The CDR3 region is CASSSRTVSNQPQHF. CDR3 coding DNA: TGTGCCAGCAGCTCGAGGACAGTTAGCAATCAGCCCCAGCATTTT.

The V call is TRBV6-9, the J call TRBJ1-2; TRBD1 is a possible D gene (5 bases). With 4 bases removed from V and 3 bases from J, the gap between germline ends came to 12 bases. The CDR3 totals 14 residues. Looked up from germline, CDR1 is MNHGY and CDR2 is SVAAGI. The CDR3 bases are TGTGCCAGCAGTTCGGGACTCCAATACTATGGCTACACCTTC. Translation gives CASSSGLQYYGYTF.

The chain links TRBV6-5 to TRBJ2-1, with 11 positions matching TRBD2. CDR3 length: 15 amino acids. The ends lost 5 bases at V and 5 bases at J; junction bases unmatched: 5. Germline V gives CDR1 MNHEY, CDR2 SVGAGI. The CDR3 region has the DNA TGTGCCAGCAGTCCACTAGCGGGAGTCCACAATGAGCAGTTCTTC. Translating it yields CASSPLAGVHNEQFF.

The rearrangement links TRBV7-9 to TRBJ2-1, with 10 bases identical to TRBD2. The ends lost 1 base at V and 5 bases at J; junction bases unmatched: 5. Germline V CDR1 and CDR2: SEHNR, FQNEAQ (reference sequence). CDR3 size: 16 residues. The CDR3 reads CASSLGIAGGHNEQFF. The DNA of the CDR3 is TGTGCCAGCAGCTTAGGGATAGCGGGAGGCCACAATGAGCAGTTCTTC.

The CDR3 loop reads CASSSGTGVEKLFF. The CDR3 DNA follows: TGTGCCAGCAGTTCCGGGACAGGGGTTGAAAAACTGTTTTTT. The chain joins TRBV27 to TRBJ1-4, with TRBD1 matching over 10 bases. The CDR3 contains 14 residues. The germline CDR1 and CDR2 sequences are MNHEY and SMNVEV (reference sequence). V lost 4 bases, J lost 7 bases, and 3 bases stayed unmatched.

On this clone itself: The junction differs from germline at one of its ends, possibly a read error. The gene calls are TRBV2 and TRBJ1-5; D remains unclear. Per germline, CDR1 SNHLY and CDR2 FYNNEI. The length of the CDR3 is 14 residues. The CDR3 sequence is CASSEGRSNQPQHF. The CDR3 nucleotides read TGTGCCAGTAGTGAAGGCAGGAGCAATCAGCCCCAGCATTTT.

This chain joins TRBV10-3 and TRBJ2-1; 15 bases are a match to TRBD2. Germline trimming cut 6 bases from V and 7 bases from J; bases unmatched to any gene: 7. Germline assignment: CDR1 ENHRY and CDR2 SYGVKD. There are 16 residues in the CDR3. The CDR3 protein is CAIRGTSGRTGNEQFF. In DNA form, the CDR3 reads TGTGCCATCAGAGGGACTAGCGGGAGGACGGGGAATGAGCAGTTCTTC.

CDR3 bases: TGTGCCATCAGTGAGCGGGAGAGGGGCAATGAGCAGTTCTTC. Residues: CAISERERGNEQFF. This sequence joins TRBV10-3 and TRBJ2-1, with D tentatively TRBD2 (6 bases). Trimming took off 2 bases at V and 6 bases at J, with 11 bases between the two ends. CDR3 length: 14 amino acids. CDR1 is ENHRY and CDR2 is SYGVKD in the germline V gene.

The rearrangement joins TRBV18 to TRBJ1-4, with TRBD1 matching over 8 bases. Losses at the gene ends were 3 bases for V and 7 bases for J; bases not matched to a gene: 7. The CDR3 is 15 amino acids. CDR1 KGHSH and CDR2 LQKENI come from the germline V gene. The CDR3 region is CASSPTGGRAEKLFF. In nucleotides, the CDR3 is TGTGCCAGCTCACCCACAGGGGGACGGGCTGAAAAACTGTTTTTT.

The chain combines TRBV9 with TRBJ1-1, with 8 bases fitting TRBD1. V trimming: 0 bases; J trimming: 5 bases; junction bases outside the gene matches: 3. The CDR3 runs to 14 residues. CDR1 SGDLS and CDR2 YYNGEE come from the germline V gene. The CDR3 is CASSVAGTGTEAFF. The CDR3 nucleotides are TGTGCCAGCAGCGTAGCGGGGACAGGAACTGAAGCTTTCTTT. The full variable domain, rest sourced from reference TRBV9 and TRBJ1-1, is DSGVTQTPKHLITATGQRVTLRCSPRSGDLSVYWYQQSLDQGLQFLIQYYNGEERAKGNILERFSAQQFPDLHSELNLSSLELGDSALYFCASSVAGTGTEAFFGQGTRLTVV.

This chain connects TRBV3-1 (or the pseudogene TRBV3-2) to TRBJ2-7, with 10 nucleotides matching TRBD1. Trimming took 3 bases from V and 6 from J; bases not matched to a gene: 8. CDR3 size: 15 residues. The germline CDR1 and CDR2 sequences are LGHDT and YNNKEL (reference sequence). CDR3 coding DNA: TGTGCCAGCAGCCAGTTCCGGGACAGGGGCGGCGAGCAGTACTTC. This translates into CASSQFRDRGGEQYF.